This T cell receptor beta chain was sequenced for a study of CD8+CD57+ T cells in acquired aplastic anemia. Whole-study context: Sorted CD4+ and CD8+ cells yielded DNA averaging around 3.2 ug. General study points: CD8+ Simpson's diversity in patients was not significantly different from that in controls.

Individuals selected for sequencing had exhibited CD8+CD57+ cell expansion on flow cytometry. Patient blood was sampled before any therapy had been received. V shed 5 bases and J 12 bases; nucleotides not matched to a gene: 15. Looked up from germline, CDR1 is KGHDR and CDR2 is SFDVKD. The CDR3 extends over 15 amino acids. Profiles of TCR beta VDJ and CDR3 were generated from a genomic DNA template. TCRdb reprocessed the reads with MiXCR, giving one entry per CDR3 protein. The sample has 260,000 or so distinct CDR3 sequences; 82% are singletons. Comment on this clonotype: Its antigen is unknown.

The TCR originated in a human donor with aplastic anemia. The chain has TRBV24-1 and TRBJ2-1; 7 bases align to TRBD1. The sequenced sample was sorted CD4+, CD8+, or CD8+CD57+ T cells (not recorded which) from PBMCs. The CDR3 coding sequence is TGTGCCACCAGTGTTGACAGGAAGCAGGGGGATGCGCAGTTCTTC. Residues: CATSVDRKQGDAQFF.